This T cell receptor beta chain was sequenced during a study of prognosis after radiotherapy for stage I lung cancer. Study-level background: Stage I non-small cell lung cancer patients were enrolled from early 2018 to January 2019. Radiotherapy used SBRT, divided into 3 to 5 fractions and reaching a biologically effective dose of at least 100 Gy. Overall study findings and caveats: Metastatic and non-metastatic patients reportedly diverged in TRBV and TRBJ gene usage. Among patients who developed distant metastases, Shannon entropy after stereotactic body radiation therapy was lower.

Comment on this clonotype: What it binds is not known. Compared with germline, one end of the junction differs, possibly owing to a read error.

The CDR3 has 15 residues. Germline CDR1 reads SGHDT; CDR2 reads YYEEEE. Genomic DNA served as the source from which two-round multiplex PCR generated TCR beta CDR3 amplicons. Round-one PCR had primers specific to each TRBV and TRBJ gene. TCRdb processed the multiplex PCR reads anew with MiXCR; each CDR3 protein has one entry. The repertoire holds about 18,000 distinct CDR3 sequences, with about 26% as singletons. Sequencing was performed on PBMCs, taken before or after stereotactic body radiation therapy (not recorded which). The origin of this receptor is a donor of 50 years or more with non-small cell lung cancer. The V gene is TRBV5-6, the J gene TRBJ2-3, with a weak D call TRBD2 (5 bases). The CDR3 loop reads CASSFEGAITDMQYF. CDR3 nucleotide sequence: TGTGCCAGCAGCTTTGAGGGAGCTATCACAGATATGCAGTATTTT.